These 27 T cell receptor beta chains came from one sample sequenced in a study of blood T cell repertoires in COVID-19. Produced via immunoSEQ multiplex PCR; TCRdb's table is partial and in-frame only. The sample shows 100,000 to 150,000 clones, roughly 86% of them seen only once. The material sequenced was peripheral blood. All receptors derive from a woman aged 55 to 70 with acute or convalescent COVID-19.

The chain links TRBV28 to TRBJ2-1, with D perhaps matching TRBD2 (6 bases). V lost 7 bases, J lost 0 bases, and 16 bases lay in between. The V gene's germline CDR1 is MDHEN and CDR2 SYDVKM. The CDR3 consists of 16 residues. The CDR3 bases are TGTGCCAGCATTCCTCCGGGACTGGGCTCCTACAATGAGCAGTTCTTC. Its translation is CASIPPGLGSYNEQFF.

This rearrangement joins TRBV9 to TRBJ1-1, with D possibly matching TRBD1 (6 bases). The length of the CDR3 is 15 residues. V was shortened by 0 bases and J by 5 bases, with 14 bases between the two germline ends. CDR1 and CDR2 (germline): SGDLS, YYNGEE. This CDR3 reads CASSVAPERGTEAFF. In DNA form, the CDR3 reads TGTGCCAGCAGCGTAGCTCCGGAAAGGGGGACTGAAGCTTTCTTT.

This clone was detected only once. The rearrangement uses TRBV18 and TRBJ2-7; a possible D gene is TRBD1 (5 bases). The length of the CDR3 is 14 residues. Germline V gene sequence: CDR1 KGHSH, CDR2 LQKENI. V shed 3 bases and J shed 5 bases, with 14 bases lying between them. The CDR3 DNA follows: TGTGCCAGCTCACCCTCTCGACAGAACCACGAGCAGTACTTC. Amino acid sequence: CASSPSRQNHEQYF. The whole variable domain, remainder taken from reference TRBV18 and TRBJ2-7, is NAGVMQNPRHLVRRRGQEARLRCSPMKGHSHVYWYRQLPEEGLKFMVYLQKENIIDESGMPKERFSAEFPKEGPSILRIQQVVRGDSAAYFCASSPSRQNHEQYFGPGTRLTVT.

The chain couples TRBV10-3 to TRBJ1-5; D is perhaps TRBD1 (5 bases). CDR1 and CDR2 (germline): ENHRY, SYGVKD. The CDR3 runs 15 residues. Trimming cost V 3 bases and J 4 bases, with 13 bases left between them. The CDR3 region is CAISDAGLANQPQHF. Here the CDR3 DNA reads TGTGCCATCAGTGATGCAGGGCTGGCGAATCAGCCCCAGCATTTT.

J is TRBJ1-5 and V is TRBV2; 9 positions agree with TRBD1. The trim removed 7 bases at V and 6 bases at J, leaving 7 bases unmatched. CDR3 length equals 14 residues. Germline V gives CDR1 SNHLY, CDR2 FYNNEI. The CDR3 DNA is TGTGCCAGCACCGACAGGGGGATCGGTCAGCCCCAGCATTTT. Encoded protein: CASTDRGIGQPQHF.

The rearrangement uses TRBV4-2 and TRBJ2-3, with 12 bases aligning to TRBD2. Trimming at V came to 0 bases and at J to 8 bases, leaving 6 bases not matched to a gene. The CDR3 consists of 16 residues. Per germline, CDR1 LGHNA and CDR2 YNFKEQ. The CDR3 sequence: CASSQDTSGRLGTQYF. CDR3 coding DNA: TGTGCCAGCAGCCAAGATACTAGCGGGAGGTTAGGTACGCAGTATTTT.

This chain uses TRBV5-4 with TRBJ2-3; TRBD2 matches 7 bases. This CDR3 region has 13 residues. Germline lookup yields CDR1 SGHNT and CDR2 YYREEE (reference sequence). J lost 3 bases, V lost 2 bases, and 0 bases had no gene match. The CDR3 DNA is TGTGCCAGCAGCTTCGGGGGGACAGATACGCAGTATTTT. This encodes CASSFGGTDTQYF.

The V call is TRBV5-4, the J call TRBJ1-1; 12 bases are a match to TRBD1. This CDR3 is 17 amino acids long. CDR1 is SGHNT and CDR2 is YYREEE in the germline V gene (reference sequence). With 4 bases clipped from V and 0 bases from J, the junction kept 7 bases outside the gene matches. CDR3 in amino acids: CASSTGQGAAMNTEAFF. CDR3 bases: TGTGCCAGCAGCACGGGACAGGGGGCAGCTATGAACACTGAAGCTTTCTTT. Full variable domain (remainder filled in from reference TRBV5-4 and TRBJ1-1): ETGVTQSPTHLIKTRGQQVTLRCSSQSGHNTVSWYQQALGQGPQFIFQYYREEENGRGNFPPRFSGLQFPNYSSELNVNALELDDSALYLCASSTGQGAAMNTEAFFGQGTRLTVV.

The gene calls are TRBV5-6 and TRBJ1-1; D is unclear. Looked up from germline, CDR1 is SGHDT and CDR2 is YYEEEE. The CDR3 covers 13 residues. Between the trimmed V and J ends, which lost 1 base and 7 bases, there was a span of 11 bases. CDR3 nucleotides: TGTGCCAGCAGCTTGAAAGGCACAGATGAAGCTTTCTTT. Amino acids: CASSLKGTDEAFF. Based on the CDR3 plus reference TRBV5-6 and TRBJ1-1, the full variable domain is DAGVTQSPTHLIKTRGQQVTLRCSPKSGHDTVSWYQQALGQGPQFIFQYYEEEERQRGNFPDRFSGHQFPNYSSELNVNALLLGDSALYLCASSLKGTDEAFFGQGTRLTVV.

The rearrangement joins TRBV6-5 to TRBJ1-1, with D tentatively TRBD1 (6 bases). V shed 6 bases and J shed 9 bases, with 14 bases lying between them. The CDR3 runs to 12 residues. Per germline, CDR1 MNHEY and CDR2 SVGAGI. In nucleotides, the CDR3 is TGTGCCAGCAGCCCCAAGGACAGCCAAGCTTTCTTT. It encodes CASSPKDSQAFF.

This chain links TRBV15 with TRBJ1-2; D remains ambiguous. Looked up from germline, CDR1 is LNHNV and CDR2 is YYDKDF (reference sequence). CDR3 size: 14 residues. V shed 5 bases and J shed 8 bases, with 18 bases lying between them. The CDR3, as DNA: TGTGCCACCAGCGATTCGGATCTACCCGGGGGCTACACCTTC. Protein: CATSDSDLPGGYTF.

There are a few counts of this clone. The rearrangement joins TRBV19 to TRBJ1-2; D is unclear. CDR1 is LNHDA and CDR2 is SQIVND in the germline V gene (reference sequence). V was cut by 5 bases and J by 2 bases, with 15 bases left in between. The CDR3 totals 15 residues. This chain's CDR3 is CASSPSTERNYGYTF. The CDR3 nucleotides are TGTGCCAGTAGTCCATCCACGGAGAGAAACTATGGCTACACCTTC.

The V and J genes are TRBV28 and TRBJ2-7; D remains unclear. The CDR3 is 12 residues long. Germline V gene sequence: CDR1 MDHEN, CDR2 SYDVKM. Between the trimmed V and J ends, which lost 3 bases and 6 bases, there was a span of 9 bases. Here the CDR3 DNA reads TGTGCCAGCAGTTTTAATCCGAGCGAGCAGTACTTC. It encodes CASSFNPSEQYF.

This clone was recorded only once. The chain has TRBV19 and TRBJ2-2; 7 nucleotides agree with TRBD2. The germline V gene has CDR1 LNHDA and CDR2 SQIVND (reference sequence). V was clipped by 9 bases and J by 0 bases; unmatched bases: 4. CDR3 length equals 14 residues. Here the CDR3 reads CASREGTNTGELFF. CDR3 bases: TGTGCCAGCAGGGAGGGCACGAACACCGGGGAGCTGTTTTTT.

This clone was seen more than once but under ten times. This rearrangement joins TRBV28 to TRBJ1-3; D is uncertain. CDR3 size: 13 residues. With 7 bases removed from V and 0 bases from J, the gap between germline ends came to 7 bases. Germline V lookup: CDR1 MDHEN, CDR2 SYDVKM. CDR3 loop: CASTSGSGNTIYF. The CDR3 DNA follows: TGTGCCAGCACCTCCGGCTCTGGAAACACCATATATTTT.

The rearrangement joins TRBV19 to TRBJ1-1; no clear D. The V end lost 5 bases, the J end lost 7 bases, and 8 bases lay between the germline ends. CDR1 is LNHDA and CDR2 is SQIVND in the germline V gene (reference sequence). The CDR3 loop spans 11 amino acids. CDR3 in amino acids: CASSLNLEAFF. The CDR3 DNA follows: TGTGCCAGTAGTCTAAACCTTGAAGCTTTCTTT.

The chain employs TRBV21-1 and TRBJ2-7; the DNA was not used to check the table's D call, TRBD2. TRBV21-1 is noted as a pseudogene. This CDR3 comprises 20 residues. The CDR3, as DNA: TGTGCCAGCAGCAACCCTAAGGTAGGAGGAAGGTTAAGGGAATTCTACGAGCAGTACGTC. Translating gives CASSNPKVGGRLREFYEQYV.

V gene TRBV2 combines with J gene TRBJ2-1; 11 bases align to TRBD1. Losses at the gene ends were 7 bases for V and 3 bases for J; bases not matched to a gene: 5. Per the germline V gene, CDR1 is SNHLY and CDR2 is FYNNEI. The CDR3 loop spans 15 amino acids. CDR3 amino acids: CASKRTGGDYNEQFF. The CDR3 coding sequence is TGTGCCAGCAAAAGGACAGGGGGCGACTACAATGAGCAGTTCTTC. Complete variable domain (other parts from reference TRBV2 and TRBJ2-1): EPEVTQTPSHQVTQMGQEVILRCVPISNHLYFYWYRQILGQKVEFLVSFYNNEISEKSEIFDDQFSVERPDGSNFTLKIRSTKLEDSAMYFCASKRTGGDYNEQFFGPGTRLTVL.

The V gene is TRBV12-3 or TRBV12-4, the J gene TRBJ1-5, with unresolved D. The CDR3 has 12 residues. The V gene lost 5 bases and the J gene lost 6 bases, with 8 bases spanning the gap. CDR3 protein: CASSAFGQPQHF. For the CDR3, the DNA is TGTGCCAGCAGTGCGTTCGGTCAGCCCCAGCATTTT.

This chain connects TRBV6-2 or TRBV6-3 to TRBJ2-3; TRBD2 aligns across 8 bases. The CDR3 length is 14 residues. Germline CDR1 is MNHEY and CDR2 is SVGEGT. With 5 bases clipped from V and 3 bases from J, the junction kept 4 bases outside the gene matches. The CDR3 DNA sequence: TGTGCCAGCAGTCCCGGACTAGCAACAGATACGCAGTATTTT. This translates into CASSPGLATDTQYF.

The gene calls are TRBV2 and TRBJ1-2; D is undetermined. Trimming cost V 5 bases and J 3 bases, with 10 bases left between them. Per the germline V gene, CDR1 is SNHLY and CDR2 is FYNNEI. The CDR3 length is 13 residues. CDR3 bases: TGTGCCAGCAGTCTAGACGGATACTATGGCTACACCTTC. Translating it yields CASSLDGYYGYTF. The complete variable domain, with remaining parts taken from reference TRBV2 and TRBJ1-2, reads EPEVTQTPSHQVTQMGQEVILRCVPISNHLYFYWYRQILGQKVEFLVSFYNNEISEKSEIFDDQFSVERPDGSNFTLKIRSTKLEDSAMYFCASSLDGYYGYTFGSGTRLTVV.

The chain uses TRBV19 and TRBJ1-1; D may be TRBD1 (6 bases). The germline V gene has CDR1 LNHDA and CDR2 SQIVND (reference sequence). V was trimmed by 4 bases and J by 1 base, leaving 10 bases between them. CDR3 length equals 14 residues. The CDR3 loop is CASSTKTGNTEAFF. The CDR3 DNA is TGTGCCAGTAGTACCAAGACAGGGAACACTGAAGCTTTCTTT.

This clone was seen just once. This sequence joins TRBV6-6 and TRBJ2-7; TRBD2 might be the D (6 bases). CDR3 size: 16 residues. Trimming removed 0 bases from V and 3 bases from J, with 15 bases in between. Germline CDR1 reads MNHNY; CDR2 reads SVGAGI (reference sequence). CDR3 bases: TGTGCCAGCAGTTACTCCCGGGGGACTCGTCACTACGAGCAGTACGTC. Translating gives CASSYSRGTRHYEQYV.

The chain links TRBV2 to TRBJ1-6; maybe TRBD1 (5 bases). V gave up 6 bases and J gave up 5 bases, with 11 bases separating them. This CDR3 region has 14 residues. Germline CDR1 and CDR2: SNHLY and FYNNEI. The CDR3 DNA is TGTGCCAGCAGCCCAGGGCCCGATAATTCACCCCTCCACTTT. Translating it yields CASSPGPDNSPLHF.

The V gene is TRBV3-1 (or the pseudogene TRBV3-2), the J gene TRBJ1-1; D is unresolved. V lost 2 bases, J lost 0 bases, and 7 bases lay in between. The CDR3 is 14 amino acids. Germline V lookup: CDR1 LGHDT, CDR2 YNNKEL (reference sequence). The CDR3 region is CASSQRELNTEAFF. The CDR3 DNA is TGTGCCAGCAGCCAACGGGAACTGAACACTGAAGCTTTCTTT.

This clone was found a few times. The CDR3 is CASSMGTGRSMNTEAFF. CDR3 sequence (DNA): TGTGCCAGTAGTATGGGGACAGGGCGTTCGATGAACACTGAAGCTTTCTTT. V and J are TRBV19 and TRBJ1-1; TRBD1 matches at 9 bases. The J segment lost 0 bases and the V segment lost 3 bases, leaving 8 bases of the junction unmatched. The germline V gene has CDR1 LNHDA and CDR2 SQIVND (reference sequence). The CDR3 runs to 17 residues.

This clone was seen only once. V is TRBV29-1 and J is TRBJ2-1, with D possibly being TRBD2 (6 bases). Germline V gene sequence: CDR1 SQVTM, CDR2 ANQGSEA. The CDR3 is 15 residues long. V shed 1 base and J shed 3 bases, with 13 bases lying between them. This CDR3 is CSVEVGSGNYNEQFF. DNA of the CDR3: TGCAGCGTTGAAGTCGGGAGCGGTAACTACAATGAGCAGTTCTTC.